Below, one T cell receptor beta chain is given with its context. The CDR3 loop spans 15 amino acids. The germline gives CDR1 WNHNN, CDR2 SYGVQD (reference sequence). V was clipped by 5 bases and J by 2 bases, with 14 bases between them. The entry originates in a study of blood T cell repertoires in COVID-19. Study-level background: Nucleic acid was either cDNA or gDNA, and it came from T cells, B-cell-depleted T cells, or PBMCs.

Libraries were prepared by immunoSEQ multiplex PCR; TCRdb keeps only in-frame clonotypes and omits some of them. The sample records approximately 75,000 clones, roughly 85% being singletons. The rearrangement joins TRBV10-1 to TRBJ2-3; D call uncertain. The sequencing input was peripheral blood. This TCR was recovered from a woman older than 75 with acute or convalescent COVID-19. The CDR3 DNA sequence: TGCGCCAGCAGTTCTCATGCGCCACCCACAGATACGCAGTATTTT. Its protein product is CASSSHAPPTDTQYF.